One and the same sample provided the 27 T cell receptor beta chains below, sequenced in a study of blood T cells in healthy people across ages. Primers used in a second PCR of roughly 6 to 11 cycles were a sample-barcoded 5' primer and a J-beta primer mix. TCRdb re-called the 5' RACE reads through MiXCR, storing one row per CDR3 protein. The sample consists of 1,500,000 or so distinct CDR3 sequences, 45% to 70% of them appearing once. Sequencing was performed on blood. These receptor sequences come from a man aged 18 to 29 in good health.

The chain employs TRBV14 and TRBJ2-6; unclear D gene. Germline V gene data show CDR1 as SGHDN and CDR2 as FVKESK. Trimming removed 5 bases at V and 5 bases at J, with 7 bases between. CDR3 length equals 13 residues. The CDR3 protein is CASSALRANVLTF. The CDR3 nucleotides are TGTGCCAGCAGCGCTCTCAGGGCCAACGTCCTGACTTTC.

The chain links TRBV30 to TRBJ2-5; no clear D gene. Trimming took 3 bases from V and 1 from J, leaving 3 bases between them. Germline values: CDR1 GTSNPN, CDR2 SVGIG (reference sequence). The CDR3 extends over 11 amino acids. As DNA, the CDR3 is TGTGCCTGGAGCAGCCAAGAGACCCAGTACTTC. Its translation: CAWSSQETQYF.

In DNA, the CDR3 is TGCGCCAGCAGCCATGCTCGGGGGCGGGAGCATCACGATGAGCAGTTCTTC. Translated: CASSHARGREHHDEQFF. This chain links TRBV4-1 with TRBJ2-1; a possible D gene is TRBD2 (7 bases). Germline V lookup: CDR1 MGHRA, CDR2 YSYEKL. This CDR3 has 17 residues. V was cut by 3 bases and J by 8 bases, with 23 bases left in between.

The chain couples TRBV6-2 or TRBV6-3 to TRBJ2-7; D may be TRBD2 (5 bases). The J call may be mistaken, given a closer DNA end match to TRBJ2-5. Germline V gene lookup returns CDR1 MNHEY and CDR2 SVGEGT. The CDR3 consists of 14 residues. The CDR3 sequence is CASSYPRLQETQYF. The DNA for the CDR3 is TGTGCCAGCAGTTACCCCAGACTACAAGAGACCCAGTACTTC.

This clonotype was observed once. The chain employs TRBV2 and TRBJ2-3; TRBD1 aligns across 7 bases. Trimming at V came to 6 bases and at J to 6 bases, leaving 9 bases not matched to a gene. The CDR3 extends over 14 amino acids. Germline V gene lookup returns CDR1 SNHLY and CDR2 FYNNEI. CDR3 DNA: TGTGCCAGCAGAACCGGGACAGTAACGGATACGCAGTATTTT. Translating it yields CASRTGTVTDTQYF. Complete variable domain (other parts from reference TRBV2 and TRBJ2-3): EPEVTQTPSHQVTQMGQEVILRCVPISNHLYFYWYRQILGQKVEFLVSFYNNEISEKSEIFDDQFSVERPDGSNFTLKIRSTKLEDSAMYFCASRTGTVTDTQYFGPGTRLTVL.

The sample holds a few counts of this clonotype. This chain uses TRBV2 with TRBJ2-7, with 10 positions matching TRBD2. Trimming at V came to 8 bases and at J to 2 bases, leaving 3 bases not matched to a gene. The CDR3 totals 13 residues. Per germline, CDR1 SNHLY and CDR2 FYNNEI. CDR3 loop: CASGSGGTYEQYF. The CDR3 DNA reads as TGTGCCAGCGGTAGCGGGGGGACCTACGAGCAGTACTTC. The full variable domain, with the rest looked up from reference TRBV2 and TRBJ2-7, is EPEVTQTPSHQVTQMGQEVILRCVPISNHLYFYWYRQILGQKVEFLVSFYNNEISEKSEIFDDQFSVERPDGSNFTLKIRSTKLEDSAMYFCASGSGGTYEQYFGPGTRLTVT.

The CDR3 nucleotides are TGTGCCATCAGTGAACGGGGCCGCCAGTACTTC. Translation: CAISERGRQYF. The chain uses TRBV10-3 and TRBJ2-5; D may correspond to TRBD1 or TRBD2 (5 bases each). Trimming cost V 3 bases and J 10 bases, with 9 bases left between them. Germline loops: CDR1 ENHRY, CDR2 SYGVKD. This CDR3 comprises 11 residues.

The V call is TRBV5-1, the J call TRBJ2-3; D is unresolved. V was pared by 4 bases and J by 4 bases, with 10 bases between. Germline CDR1 SGHRS, CDR2 YFSETQ. The CDR3 sequence is 13 residues long. CDR3 loop: CASSPRVSDTQYF. The CDR3 DNA sequence: TGCGCCAGCAGCCCCCGAGTTTCAGATACGCAGTATTTT.

The chain combines TRBV10-3 with TRBJ1-2; D is unresolved. V was cut by 5 bases and J by 3 bases, with 10 bases left in between. The CDR3 is 13 amino acids. Germline CDR1 ENHRY, CDR2 SYGVKD. The CDR3 reads CAISPRTDYGYTF. The DNA for the CDR3 is TGTGCCATCAGTCCGAGGACGGACTATGGCTACACCTTC.

This clonotype was detected a few times. V usage is TRBV29-1 and J usage is TRBJ2-7; 11 nucleotides agree with TRBD2. Germline V lookup: CDR1 SQVTM, CDR2 ANQGSEA. The V gene end was trimmed by 6 bases and the J gene end by 2 bases; junction bases not matched to a gene: 15. The CDR3 has 17 residues. The chain's CDR3 is CSVFDPRIAGGPYEQYF. The DNA of the CDR3 is TGCAGCGTCTTTGACCCGAGGATAGCGGGGGGGCCCTACGAGCAGTACTTC.

This clonotype came up once. The rearrangement links TRBV4-3 to TRBJ2-5, with 14 nucleotides matching TRBD2. The ends lost 4 bases at V and 0 bases at J; junction bases unmatched: 7. Looked up from germline, CDR1 is LGHNA and CDR2 is YSLEER. The CDR3 is 18 residues long. The CDR3 nucleotides read TGCGCCAGCAGCCTCGGACTAGCGGGGGGCCCGAACCAAGAGACCCAGTACTTC. Encoded protein: CASSLGLAGGPNQETQYF.

There are a few counts of this clonotype. CDR3 sequence: CASSPIGQGGTEAFF. CDR3 DNA sequence: TGTGCCAGCAGTCCCATCGGACAGGGAGGGACTGAAGCTTTCTTT. The V gene is TRBV6-6, the J gene TRBJ1-1, with 8 bases that match TRBD1. V was pared by 5 bases and J by 5 bases, with 10 bases of the junction left unmatched. Germline-derived CDR1 and CDR2 are MNHNY and SVGAGI (reference sequence). The CDR3 runs to 15 residues.

The V gene is TRBV6-1, the J gene TRBJ1-1; TRBD1 matches at 7 bases. The CDR3 sequence is 14 residues long. The V gene end was trimmed by 6 bases and the J gene end by 4 bases; junction bases not matched to a gene: 8. Germline V CDR1 and CDR2: MNHNS, SASEGT. DNA for the CDR3: TGTGCCAGCAGAGCTACAGGGGTAGCCACTGAAGCTTTCTTT. Translating it yields CASRATGVATEAFF.

In its sample, this clonotype was seen a few times. V is TRBV4-1 and J is TRBJ1-2, with D possibly matching TRBD1 (6 bases). CDR1 is MGHRA and CDR2 is YSYEKL in the germline V gene. V was pared by 5 bases and J by 3 bases, with 13 bases between. The CDR3 loop spans 14 amino acids. DNA for the CDR3: TGCGCCAGCAGCTTACAGGACAGCTACTATGGCTACACCTTC. It yields the protein CASSLQDSYYGYTF.

The chain employs TRBV4-1 and TRBJ2-3; TRBD2 is a possible D gene (7 bases). Trimming shortened V by 0 bases and J by 6 bases, and 16 bases separated the two germline ends. From germline, CDR1 is MGHRA and CDR2 YSYEKL. The CDR3 is 16 residues long. The CDR3 DNA sequence: TGCGCCAGCAGCCAAGACGCGGGGGCCCCAGAGGATACGCAGTATTTT. Its protein is CASSQDAGAPEDTQYF.

This clonotype appeared a few times. The rearrangement uses TRBV7-2 and TRBJ1-1, with a possible D match to TRBD1 (6 bases). V dropped 2 bases and J dropped 0 bases, with 13 bases sitting between them. The CDR3 extends over 16 amino acids. In germline, CDR1 is SGHTA, CDR2 FQGNSA. CDR3 sequence: CASSLWGGQVNTEAFF. CDR3 nucleotide sequence: TGTGCCAGCAGCTTATGGGGGGGACAAGTGAACACTGAAGCTTTCTTT.

The chain's CDR3 is CASSFAGDNYEQYF. The CDR3, as DNA: TGCGCCAGCAGCTTTGCAGGGGACAACTACGAGCAGTACTTC. The chain is built from TRBV5-1 and TRBJ2-5; D might be TRBD1 (6 bases). The J call may be wrong; the DNA end is better matched by TRBJ2-7. Per the germline V gene, CDR1 is SGHRS and CDR2 is YFSETQ. This CDR3 has 14 residues.

There are a few counts of this clonotype. This chain uses TRBV4-1 with TRBJ2-1, with D uncertain. The CDR3 consists of 17 residues. V was trimmed by 1 base and J by 5 bases, leaving 18 bases between them. Per the germline V gene, CDR1 is MGHRA and CDR2 is YSYEKL. The CDR3 is CASSQVQHESRNNEQFF. For the CDR3, the DNA is TGCGCCAGCAGCCAAGTCCAACATGAAAGCAGGAACAATGAGCAGTTCTTC.

The V and J genes are TRBV12-3 or TRBV12-4 and TRBJ2-1; TRBD2 agrees at 10 bases. After removal of 7 bases from V and 7 bases from J, the junction contained 13 bases not matched to a gene. The length of the CDR3 is 16 residues. The CDR3 here is CASTPASAGGLNEQFF. The CDR3 bases are TGTGCCAGCACCCCAGCGTCAGCGGGGGGGTTAAATGAGCAGTTCTTC.

This chain links TRBV7-2 with TRBJ2-1; 7 nucleotides line up with TRBD2. The CDR3 contains 13 residues. CDR1 is SGHTA, CDR2 FQGNSA, per germline. V shed 4 bases, J shed 3 bases, and the junction held 0 bases outside the gene matches. The CDR3 here is CASSWGGYNEQFF. CDR3 DNA sequence: TGTGCCAGCAGCTGGGGGGGCTACAATGAGCAGTTCTTC. Combining the CDR3 with reference TRBV7-2 and TRBJ2-1 gives the whole variable domain GAGVSQSPSNKVTEKGKDVELRCDPISGHTALYWYRQSLGQGLEFLIYFQGNSAPDKSGLPSDRFSAERTGGSVSTLTIQRTQQEDSAVYLCASSWGGYNEQFFGPGTRLTVL.

The chain has TRBV6-6 and TRBJ1-6; TRBD1 aligns across 12 bases. From germline, CDR1 is MNHNY and CDR2 SVGAGI (reference sequence). The CDR3 length is 15 residues. The trim removed 7 bases at V and 13 bases at J, leaving 11 bases unmatched. Here the CDR3 reads CASNPGQGAYGPLHF. CDR3 DNA: TGTGCCAGCAACCCGGGACAGGGGGCCTATGGGCCCCTCCACTTT.

This clonotype was observed a few times. CDR3: CASSEGGTPYQETQYF. The CDR3 DNA reads TGTGCCAGCTCGGAAGGCGGAACCCCGTACCAAGAGACCCAGTACTTC. The chain uses TRBV6-2 or TRBV6-3 and TRBJ2-5; D unclear. CDR1 and CDR2 from the germline V gene are MNHEY and SVGEGT. The V and J ends lost 8 bases and 0 bases respectively, with 19 bases between them. This CDR3 has 16 residues.

This clonotype was seen a handful of times. The rearrangement joins TRBV7-8 to TRBJ2-1; D perhaps matches TRBD2 (6 bases). With 5 bases removed from V and 2 bases from J, the gap between germline ends came to 16 bases. Germline assignment: CDR1 SGHVS and CDR2 FQNEAQ. The CDR3 has 16 amino acids. CDR3 in DNA: TGTGCCAGCAGCCCCCCGACAGCGGGCACCTACAATGAGCAGTTCTTC. Translation: CASSPPTAGTYNEQFF.

The genes are TRBV6-1 and TRBJ2-1; 7 bases align to TRBD1. The V gene's germline CDR1 is MNHNS and CDR2 SASEGT. V lost 2 bases to trimming and J lost 7 bases; unmatched junction nucleotides: 14. The CDR3 length is 17 residues. CDR3 amino acids: CASSERDSISYSNEQFF. The CDR3 DNA reads TGTGCCAGCAGTGAAAGGGACAGTATAAGTTATTCAAATGAGCAGTTCTTC.

This chain joins TRBV24-1 and TRBJ2-1, with D hard to call. There are 12 residues in the CDR3. Trimming cost V 3 bases and J 11 bases, with 10 bases left between them. In germline, CDR1 is KGHDR, CDR2 SFDVKD. Here the CDR3 DNA reads TGTGCCACCAGTGATACCAGGAGCAAGCAGTTCTTC. It translates to CATSDTRSKQFF.

The chain recombines TRBV20-1 with TRBJ2-7, with D unresolved. This CDR3 spans 12 amino acids. Germline values: CDR1 DFQATT, CDR2 SNEGSKA (reference sequence). The CDR3 reads CSATVDSYEQYF. The CDR3 coding sequence is TGCAGCGCGACGGTCGACTCCTACGAGCAGTACTTC.

The chain joins TRBV2 to TRBJ2-2; 11 bases agree with TRBD2. Germline V gene lookup returns CDR1 SNHLY and CDR2 FYNNEI. J lost 3 bases, V lost 6 bases, and 3 bases had no gene match. CDR3 length: 15 amino acids. In DNA form, the CDR3 reads TGTGCCAGCAGGACTAGCGGGATAGACACCGGGGAGCTGTTTTTT. Its translation: CASRTSGIDTGELFF.